This T cell receptor beta chain is from a study of cytomegalovirus exposure and HLA in healthy donors. Overall study results and limits: Researchers counted around 180 TCR beta chains as cytomegalovirus-associated. Further analysis was carried out later, and it showed several of the most significant clusters appearing linked to common viral pathogens. What was likely a sequencing artifact was a cluster of highly shared sequence variants. Specificity of a few CMV-associated chains for CMV antigens was verified in vitro.

There are 15 residues in the CDR3. V lost 5 bases, J lost 6 bases, and 2 bases stayed unmatched. Germline assignment: CDR1 SGHTA and CDR2 FQGNSA. Use of 60 Vbeta and 13 Jbeta primers characterized the PCR. Profiled with immunoSEQ multiplex PCR; TCRdb holds only in-frame clones, not every one. The sample shows roughly 150,000 clones, around three quarters of them seen only once. Note on this clone: No antigen is known for it.

The TCR comes from a man aged 35 to 55 in good health and CMV-seropositive. Sequencing was carried out using PBMCs. The chain uses TRBV7-2 and TRBJ2-2, with 14 nucleotides matching TRBD2. The CDR3 protein is CASSPGLAGAGELFF. CDR3 DNA: TGTGCCAGCAGCCCGGGACTAGCGGGAGCCGGGGAGCTGTTTTTT.